This T cell receptor beta chain is from a study of blood T cells in healthy people across ages. The ends lost 0 bases at V and 6 bases at J; junction bases unmatched: 6. CDR3 length equals 16 residues. Germline values: CDR1 LGHNA, CDR2 YNFKEQ. Combining a sample-barcoded 5' primer with a J-beta primer mix, a second PCR ran for roughly 7 to 12 cycles. TCRdb reprocessed the 5' RACE reads with MiXCR, giving one entry per CDR3 protein. The repertoire holds hundreds of thousands of distinct CDR3 sequences, with under 25% as singletons. The V gene is TRBV4-2, the J gene TRBJ2-1; the match to TRBD2 covers 9 bases. Sequencing was done on a sample of blood. The receptor comes from a man between 70 and 80 years old in good health. The CDR3 sequence: CASSQEWREGGNEQFF. The CDR3 coding sequence is TGTGCCAGCAGCCAAGAGTGGCGGGAGGGGGGCAATGAGCAGTTCTTC.